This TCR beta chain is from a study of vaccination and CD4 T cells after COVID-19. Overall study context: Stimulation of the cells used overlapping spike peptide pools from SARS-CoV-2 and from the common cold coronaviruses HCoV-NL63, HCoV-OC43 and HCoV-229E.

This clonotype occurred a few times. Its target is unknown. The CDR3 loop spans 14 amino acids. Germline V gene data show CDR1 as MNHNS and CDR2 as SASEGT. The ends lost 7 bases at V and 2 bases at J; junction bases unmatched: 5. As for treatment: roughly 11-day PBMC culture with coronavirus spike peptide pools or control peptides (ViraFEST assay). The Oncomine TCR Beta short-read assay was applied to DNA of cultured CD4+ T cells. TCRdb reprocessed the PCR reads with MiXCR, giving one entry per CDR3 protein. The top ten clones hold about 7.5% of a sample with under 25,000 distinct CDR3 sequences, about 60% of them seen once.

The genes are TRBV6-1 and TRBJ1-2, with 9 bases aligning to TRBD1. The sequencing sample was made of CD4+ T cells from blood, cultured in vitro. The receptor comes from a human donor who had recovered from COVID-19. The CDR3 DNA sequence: TGTGCCAGCACCGGACAGGGGAAGAACTATGGCTACACCTTC. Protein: CASTGQGKNYGYTF.